This T cell receptor beta chain was obtained from a study of a mutant IDH1 vaccine in newly diagnosed glioma (dated by TCRdb to about 2021). Regarding the research as a whole: The roughly 32 treated patients were around 62% male and around 40% female, with a mean age of around 40 years. For exploratory analyses, longitudinal TCRB deep sequencing was carried out in roughly 25 treated patients wherever samples were available. Before enrollment, patients had received standard therapy of radiotherapy alone, temozolomide alone, or radiochemotherapy with temozolomide; most received the combination. Six visits were used for peripheral blood collection: V03 (baseline), V05, V07, V10, V12 and V13. Study-wide findings and limitations: Changes in the top peripheral T cell clonotypes picked up by TCRB sequencing did not appear to be linked to pseudoprogression. Availability determined which PBMC samples were chosen for TCRB deep sequencing. Vaccine-induced immune responses across multiple MHC alleles were detected in approximately 94% of patients. It was noted by the authors that analyses of patient blood samples could not be reproduced owing to sample limitations.

Explained via the paper, the time point label denotes: baseline, week 1 (first vaccination visit). The treatment or condition label on this specimen signifies: pre-vaccination baseline after standard-of-care therapy. Newly diagnosed WHO grade 3 or 4 IDH1-mutant astrocytomas showing loss of nuclear ATRX were present in the donors. The samples were drawn from NOA16, a multicentre, single-arm, open-label phase I trial in Germany that tested a mutant IDH1 peptide vaccine in humans for the first time. Blood drawn at visit V03 was used as the baseline sample for immunogenicity testing. Genomic DNA for TCRB sequencing was extracted from EDTA blood using the DNeasy Blood and Tissue Kit. Libraries were built with the immunoSEQ multiplex PCR assay. Following the manufacturer's protocol, the hsTCRB Kit was used to amplify rearranged TCR beta chain sequences. TCRB libraries were sequenced on an Illumina MiSeq. In the paper's pipeline: The kit vendor's proprietary platform handled demultiplexing, trimming and gene mapping. TCRdb limited this immuneACCESS table to in-frame rearrangements with V and J called. A share of clones is missing; checked studies link under half to unresolved V genes, and the rest is unexplained. V and J calls and clone size come straight from that table; D and trimming were deduced from the DNA. This sample lists fewer than 45,000 clones; just under 95% were detected once. Clones ranked in the top ten supply roughly 18% of the sample.

CDR1 and CDR2, per the germline V gene, are SGHVS and FNYEAQ. Including cysteine and phenylalanine, the CDR3 has 15 amino acids. The entry retains the CDR3 DNA only, 45 bases that are in frame from base 1. Ends trimmed: V by 3 bases, J by 5 bases; bases unmatched to a gene: 7. To note about this clone: Which antigen it targets is not known. No base quality information exists; no much larger clone differs at one position.

Rearrangement joined TRBV7-6 to TRBJ2-5; 9 middle bases align to TRBD2. The TCR originated in a man aged 18 to 29 with glioma. The sequences come from PBMCs, collected from a glioma patient treated with radiotherapy, temozolomide or both. Here the CDR3 is given as CASSLGTSPYETQYF. The DNA sequence follows: TGTGCCAGCAGCTTGGGGACTAGCCCTTACGAGACCCAGTACTTC.